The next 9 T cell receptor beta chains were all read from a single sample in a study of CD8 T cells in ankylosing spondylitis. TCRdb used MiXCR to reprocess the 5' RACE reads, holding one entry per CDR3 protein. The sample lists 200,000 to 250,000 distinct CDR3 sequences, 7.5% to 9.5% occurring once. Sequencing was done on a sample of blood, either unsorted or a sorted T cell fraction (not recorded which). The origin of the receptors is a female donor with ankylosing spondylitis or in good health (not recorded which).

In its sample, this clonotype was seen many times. CDR3 in DNA: TGTGCCAGCAGTGACGAATGGGCCGGGGAGCTGTTTTTT. Its translation is CASSDEWAGELFF. The V and J genes are TRBV2 and TRBJ2-2; D unresolved. Germline V lookup: CDR1 SNHLY, CDR2 FYNNEI. V dropped 3 bases and J dropped 6 bases, with 8 bases sitting between them. The CDR3 is 13 residues long.

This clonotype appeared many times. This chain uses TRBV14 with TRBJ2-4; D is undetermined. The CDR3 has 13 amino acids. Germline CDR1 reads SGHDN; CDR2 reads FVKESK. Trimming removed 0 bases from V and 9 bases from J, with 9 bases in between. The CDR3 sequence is CASSQELGTIQYF. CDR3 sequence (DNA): TGTGCCAGCAGCCAAGAGTTGGGTACCATTCAGTACTTC.

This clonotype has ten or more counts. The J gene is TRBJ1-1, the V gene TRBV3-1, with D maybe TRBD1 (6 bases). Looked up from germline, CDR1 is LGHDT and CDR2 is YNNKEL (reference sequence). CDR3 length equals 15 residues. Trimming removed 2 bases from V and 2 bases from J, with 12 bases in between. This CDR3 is CASSQRDTLNTEAFF. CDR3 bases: TGTGCCAGCAGCCAACGGGACACATTAAACACTGAAGCTTTCTTT.

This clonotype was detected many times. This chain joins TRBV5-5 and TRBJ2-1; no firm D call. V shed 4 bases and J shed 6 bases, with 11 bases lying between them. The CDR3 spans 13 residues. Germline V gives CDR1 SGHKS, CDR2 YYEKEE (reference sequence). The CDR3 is CASSHAQVNEQFF. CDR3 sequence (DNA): TGTGCCAGCAGCCACGCCCAGGTCAATGAGCAGTTCTTC.

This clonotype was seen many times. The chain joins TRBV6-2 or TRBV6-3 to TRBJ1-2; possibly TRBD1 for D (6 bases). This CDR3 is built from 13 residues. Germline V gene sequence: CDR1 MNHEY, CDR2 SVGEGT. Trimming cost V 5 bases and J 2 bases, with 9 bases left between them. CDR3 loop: CASSRGGNYGYTF. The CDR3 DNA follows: TGTGCCAGCAGTAGAGGGGGAAACTATGGCTACACCTTC.

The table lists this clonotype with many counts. The CDR3 bases are TGTGCCAGCAGCCAAGGTAGCGGGACCTACGAGCAGTACTTC. Translating it yields CASSQGSGTYEQYF. The genes are TRBV3-1 and TRBJ2-7; 8 nucleotides match TRBD2. This CDR3 spans 14 amino acids. Trimming removed 1 base from V and 2 bases from J; junction bases left unmatched: 1. Germline V gene sequence: CDR1 LGHDT, CDR2 YNNKEL (reference sequence).

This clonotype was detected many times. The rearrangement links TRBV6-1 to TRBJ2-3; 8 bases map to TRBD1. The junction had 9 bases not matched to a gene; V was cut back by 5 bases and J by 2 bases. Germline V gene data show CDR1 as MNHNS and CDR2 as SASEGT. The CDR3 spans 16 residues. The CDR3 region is CASSPRQGSYTDTQYF. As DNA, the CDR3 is TGTGCCAGCAGTCCGCGACAGGGGAGTTACACAGATACGCAGTATTTT.

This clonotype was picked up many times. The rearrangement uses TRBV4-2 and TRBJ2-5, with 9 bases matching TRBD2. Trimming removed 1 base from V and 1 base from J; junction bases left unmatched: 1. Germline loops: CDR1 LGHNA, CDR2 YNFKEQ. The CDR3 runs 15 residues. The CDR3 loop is CASSQVTSGQETQYF. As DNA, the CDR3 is TGTGCCAGCAGCCAAGTGACTAGCGGCCAAGAGACCCAGTACTTC.

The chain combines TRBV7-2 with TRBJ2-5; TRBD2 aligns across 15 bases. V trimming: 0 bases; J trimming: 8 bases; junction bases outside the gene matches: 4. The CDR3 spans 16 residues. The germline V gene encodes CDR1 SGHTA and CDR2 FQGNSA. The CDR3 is CASSLAPGLAGGTQYF. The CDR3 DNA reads TGTGCCAGCAGCTTAGCTCCGGGACTAGCGGGAGGAACCCAGTACTTC.